This entry concerns a single T cell receptor (beta chain). Its antigen remains unidentified. This specimen comes from a study of cytomegalovirus exposure and HLA in healthy donors. Study-level findings and limits: Despite most TCR sequences being rare, some public TCRs occurred in many donors.

Germline values: CDR1 WNHNN, CDR2 SYGVQD (reference sequence). The CDR3 length is 14 residues. With 10 bases clipped from V and 1 base from J, the junction kept 8 bases outside the gene matches. The PCR ran on 60 Vbeta and 13 Jbeta primers. Per the original methods: Approximately 80 million unique TCR beta chains, approximately 11 million of them shared, were counted by a later analysis. The protocol was immunoSEQ multiplex PCR, while the TCRdb copy is restricted to in-frame clones and leaves out a portion. V, J and clone size derive from that table, while D and trimming were established from the DNA sequence. The table includes under 75,000 clones, about two thirds detected once.

Sequences were obtained from PBMCs. V usage is TRBV10-1 and J usage is TRBJ2-7, with TRBD2 matching 9 bases. This clonotype was sampled from a man in his forties or fifties in good health and CMV-seropositive. CDR3 residues: CANLSGSCSYEQYF. As DNA, the CDR3 is TGCGCCAACCTTAGCGGGAGTTGTTCCTACGAGCAGTACTTC.